The 30 T cell receptor beta chains below come from one sample, sequenced in a study of CD8 T cells in Susac syndrome. Reverse transcription of about 0.45 to 1 ug RNA was performed with random hexamers. TCRdb fed the immunoSEQ multiplex PCR reads into MiXCR, producing one record per CDR3 protein. The sample has 150,000 to 200,000 distinct CDR3 sequences, approximately 93% seen once. Sequenced material: CD4+ T cells from PBMCs. The receptor set was obtained from a human donor with multiple sclerosis.

This rearrangement joins TRBV29-1 to TRBJ2-2; the D gene is possibly TRBD1 (5 bases). Germline values: CDR1 SQVTM, CDR2 ANQGSEA. CDR3 length: 13 amino acids. The V gene lost 7 bases and the J gene lost 3 bases, with 12 bases spanning the gap. The CDR3 loop is CSGTEQDTGELFF. The CDR3 region has the DNA TGCAGCGGTACGGAACAGGACACCGGGGAGCTGTTTTTT.

CDR3 coding DNA: TGTGCCATCAGTGAGTCGGGGACTCCGCAAGAGACCCAGTACTTC. Translating gives CAISESGTPQETQYF. This chain links TRBV10-3 with TRBJ2-5, with a weak D call TRBD2 (6 bases). The V end was cut by 0 bases, the J end by 2 bases, with 10 bases between. This CDR3 contains 15 residues. CDR1 and CDR2 (germline): ENHRY, SYGVKD.

The rearrangement uses TRBV19 and TRBJ2-7; 8 bases are a match to TRBD2. Germline loops: CDR1 LNHDA, CDR2 SQIVND (reference sequence). With V trimmed by 1 base and J by 7 bases, 9 bases remained unmatched. The CDR3 is made up of 15 amino acids. CDR3 nucleotide sequence: TGTGCCAGTAGTATAGTTACGGGAGGGCCGAGTGAGCAGTACTTC. Translating gives CASSIVTGGPSEQYF.

The gene calls are TRBV20-1 and TRBJ2-1; 8 bases are shared with TRBD2. With 5 bases clipped from V and 10 bases from J, the junction kept 10 bases outside the gene matches. The CDR3 runs to 13 residues. The germline gives CDR1 DFQATT, CDR2 SNEGSKA (reference sequence). The CDR3 bases are TGCAGTGCTGACGGGAGGGCCCCTAGGGAGCAGTTCTTC. Amino acids: CSADGRAPREQFF.

This clonotype was seen more than once but under ten times. The chain combines TRBV4-3 with TRBJ2-5, with D possibly TRBD2 on 6 matching bases. The CDR3 has 13 residues. Germline-derived CDR1 and CDR2 are LGHNA and YSLEER. The V end was cut by 4 bases, the J end by 3 bases, with 9 bases between. The CDR3 region has the DNA TGCGCCAGCAGCCGAACGGGAGAAGAGACCCAGTACTTC. This translates into CASSRTGEETQYF.

This chain links TRBV7-2 with TRBJ2-7, with a weak D call TRBD2 (6 bases). The V gene lost 1 base and the J gene lost 2 bases, with 12 bases spanning the gap. From germline, CDR1 is SGHTA and CDR2 FQGNSA. There are 15 residues in the CDR3. CDR3 amino acids: CASSLGAGTTYEQYF. CDR3 in DNA: TGTGCCAGCAGCTTAGGAGCGGGCACCACCTACGAGCAGTACTTC.

CDR3: CASRSREKLFF. CDR3 coding DNA: TGTGCCAGTAGATCGAGGGAAAAACTGTTTTTT. This chain connects TRBV19 to TRBJ1-4; no definite D call. The V gene lost 6 bases and the J gene lost 8 bases, with 7 bases spanning the gap. Per the germline V gene, CDR1 is LNHDA and CDR2 is SQIVND (reference sequence). CDR3 size: 11 residues. Full variable domain (remainder filled in from reference TRBV19 and TRBJ1-4): DGGITQSPKYLFRKEGQNVTLSCEQNLNHDAMYWYRQDPGQGLRLIYYSQIVNDFQKGDIAEGYSVSREKKESFPLTVTSAQKNPTAFYLCASRSREKLFFGSGTQLSVL.

This chain links TRBV29-1 with TRBJ2-2, with D perhaps TRBD1 or TRBD2 (5 bases each). The V end lost 0 bases, the J end lost 4 bases, and 12 bases lay between the germline ends. The CDR3 is 15 residues long. Germline V gives CDR1 SQVTM, CDR2 ANQGSEA. The CDR3 DNA sequence: TGCAGCGTTGAAGATCAAAGGGGAGTCACCGGGGAGCTGTTTTTT. As protein: CSVEDQRGVTGELFF.

The chain combines TRBV19 with TRBJ1-1, with D hard to call. This CDR3 contains 12 residues. Germline CDR1 LNHDA, CDR2 SQIVND (reference sequence). With 7 bases removed from V and 4 bases from J, the gap between germline ends came to 10 bases. The CDR3 here is CASKRVSTEAFF. The CDR3 coding sequence is TGTGCCAGTAAGAGGGTGAGCACTGAAGCTTTCTTT.

V and J are TRBV12-3 or TRBV12-4 and TRBJ1-1, with D maybe TRBD1 (5 bases). Trimming removed 6 bases at V and 3 bases at J, with 14 bases between. The length of the CDR3 is 14 residues. In nucleotides, the CDR3 is TGTGCCAGCAGCTCGCAGGGTATTGACACTGAAGCTTTCTTT. Amino acid sequence: CASSSQGIDTEAFF.

The V gene is TRBV3-1, the J gene TRBJ2-3; possibly TRBD1 or TRBD2 for D (5 bases each). This CDR3 is 15 amino acids long. The V end was cut by 0 bases, the J end by 5 bases, with 12 bases between. Per the germline V gene, CDR1 is LGHDT and CDR2 is YNNKEL (reference sequence). CDR3 protein: CASSQDLLGGDTQYF. CDR3 nucleotide sequence: TGTGCCAGCAGCCAAGACTTGCTTGGGGGAGATACGCAGTATTTT.

The chain is built from TRBV9 and TRBJ2-2; 8 bases align to TRBD2. V dropped 4 bases and J dropped 6; count of bases not matched to a gene: 8. Germline assignment: CDR1 SGDLS and CDR2 YYNGEE. The CDR3 has 15 residues. Here the CDR3 DNA reads TGTGCCAGCAGCTTTGCGGGAGGAGGACCCGGGGAGCTGTTTTTT. Its translation is CASSFAGGGPGELFF.

The rearrangement joins TRBV12-3 or TRBV12-4 to TRBJ2-4; D remains unclear. The CDR3 covers 14 residues. With 7 bases removed from V and 1 base from J, the gap between germline ends came to 11 bases. CDR3 in amino acids: CASTPTLAKNIQYF. The CDR3 DNA is TGTGCCAGCACGCCGACTCTTGCCAAAAACATTCAGTACTTC.

The chain joins TRBV19 to TRBJ2-2, with D possibly being TRBD2 (5 bases). This CDR3 has 16 residues. Germline V gives CDR1 LNHDA, CDR2 SQIVND (reference sequence). Between the trimmed V and J ends, which lost 2 bases and 2 bases, there was a span of 12 bases. The CDR3 protein is CASSISGGGNTGELFF. The DNA for the CDR3 is TGTGCCAGTAGTATAAGTGGTGGAGGAAACACCGGGGAGCTGTTTTTT. Full variable domain (rest looked up from reference TRBV19 and TRBJ2-2): DGGITQSPKYLFRKEGQNVTLSCEQNLNHDAMYWYRQDPGQGLRLIYYSQIVNDFQKGDIAEGYSVSREKKESFPLTVTSAQKNPTAFYLCASSISGGGNTGELFFGEGSRLTVL.

DNA of the CDR3: TGTGCCTGGACTATCCGGGAGACCCAGTACTTC. Amino acids: CAWTIRETQYF. The chain links TRBV30 to TRBJ2-5; D is unclear. The V end was cut by 4 bases, the J end by 5 bases, with 8 bases between. Looked up from germline, CDR1 is GTSNPN and CDR2 is SVGIG (reference sequence). This CDR3 is built from 11 residues.

This chain links TRBV5-1 with TRBJ2-7; TRBD2 matches at 11 bases. This CDR3 has 15 residues. Germline CDR1 and CDR2: SGHRS and YFSETQ. Unmatched junction bases numbered 3, after V lost 2 bases and J lost 2 bases. CDR3 region: CASSFQTSGAYEQYF. Written as DNA, the CDR3 is TGCGCCAGCAGCTTCCAGACTAGCGGGGCCTACGAGCAGTACTTC.

This chain links TRBV19 with TRBJ1-4; D is unclear. This CDR3 spans 13 amino acids. Germline CDR1 LNHDA, CDR2 SQIVND (reference sequence). The ends were cut back, 10 bases at V and 4 bases at J, with 13 bases in the middle. DNA for the CDR3: TGTGCCACTAGGACGGAATATAATGAAAAACTGTTTTTT. The encoded protein is CATRTEYNEKLFF.

The CDR3 here is CSGVGPLGYEQYF. DNA for the CDR3: TGCAGCGGTGTTGGGCCCTTGGGCTACGAGCAGTACTTC. The V and J genes are TRBV29-1 and TRBJ2-7; D ambiguous. The CDR3 contains 13 residues. Trimming stripped 7 bases from V and 3 bases from J, with 16 bases between. Germline V lookup: CDR1 SQVTM, CDR2 ANQGSEA.

The V call is TRBV7-8, the J call TRBJ1-1; D is uncertain. CDR3 length: 13 amino acids. Germline V gene sequence: CDR1 SGHVS, CDR2 FQNEAQ. Trimming left V 5 bases short and J 4 bases short, with 11 bases between. CDR3 amino acids: CASSVGKATEAFF. For the CDR3, the DNA is TGTGCCAGCAGCGTGGGTAAAGCCACTGAAGCTTTCTTT.

This rearrangement joins TRBV18 to TRBJ2-4; the D gene is possibly TRBD2 (5 bases). Per germline, CDR1 KGHSH and CDR2 LQKENI. Trimming stripped 3 bases from V and 8 bases from J, with 14 bases between. The CDR3 runs to 14 residues. CDR3 residues: CASSPQDSQDIQYF. CDR3 sequence (DNA): TGTGCCAGCTCACCCCAGGACTCTCAGGACATTCAGTACTTC.

As regards this clonotype: An end of the junction differs from the germline gene, which may be a read error. The rearrangement joins TRBV2 to TRBJ2-4; tentative D call: TRBD1 (5 bases). This CDR3 has 12 amino acids. Germline V CDR1 and CDR2: SNHLY, FYNNEI. For the CDR3, the DNA is TGTGCCAGCAGTGCTTATGACAGCTCTTCCCTCTTC. It translates to CASSAYDSSSLF.

The rearrangement uses TRBV7-9 and TRBJ2-1; D gene uncertain. Germline CDR1 reads SEHNR; CDR2 reads FQNEAQ (reference sequence). This CDR3 region has 13 residues. Trimming cost V 6 bases and J 7 bases, with 13 bases left between them. This CDR3 is CASSYTLANEQFF. As DNA, the CDR3 is TGTGCCAGCAGTTACACCCTGGCAAATGAGCAGTTCTTC.

This clonotype was counted at least ten times. This chain joins TRBV5-6 and TRBJ2-3; D is perhaps TRBD2 (5 bases). Germline assignment: CDR1 SGHDT and CDR2 YYEEEE. Trimming pared 2 bases from V and 1 base from J, leaving 5 bases between. This CDR3 comprises 13 residues. DNA of the CDR3: TGTGCCAGCAGCTTAGCGGGCACAGATACGCAGTATTTT. Amino acids: CASSLAGTDTQYF.

V is TRBV4-1 and J is TRBJ2-5, with D tentatively TRBD1 (6 bases). The V end lost 0 bases, the J end lost 3 bases, and 11 bases lay between the germline ends. Per the germline V gene, CDR1 is MGHRA and CDR2 is YSYEKL. The CDR3 spans 15 residues. CDR3 sequence: CASSQEVTGEETQYF. In DNA, the CDR3 is TGCGCCAGCAGCCAAGAAGTGACAGGAGAAGAGACCCAGTACTTC.

V gene TRBV20-1 combines with J gene TRBJ2-7; 7 bases line up with TRBD1. With V trimmed by 6 bases and J by 3 bases, 8 bases remained unmatched. Germline-derived CDR1 and CDR2 are DFQATT and SNEGSKA (reference sequence). The CDR3 has 13 amino acids. CDR3 coding DNA: TGCAGTGCACTATATGGGACAGACTACGAGCAGTACTTC. Its translation is CSALYGTDYEQYF.

This chain links TRBV6-1 with TRBJ2-7; 7 bases fit TRBD1. This CDR3 comprises 16 residues. J was trimmed by 7 bases and V by 5 bases; bases with no gene match: 17. Germline-derived CDR1 and CDR2 are MNHNS and SASEGT. The CDR3 DNA sequence: TGTGCCAGCAGTCGGGGACAGTCCCGACTTGTGGGGGAGCAGTACTTC. This codes for CASSRGQSRLVGEQYF.

The rearrangement joins TRBV24-1 to TRBJ1-2; perhaps TRBD1 as D (5 bases). Looked up from germline, CDR1 is KGHDR and CDR2 is SFDVKD. The CDR3 consists of 14 residues. The germline V and J ends were trimmed by 4 bases and 3 bases, with 11 bases remaining between them. CDR3 bases: TGTGCCACCAGTGAAGGGCAAGGGGACTATGGCTACACCTTC. It encodes CATSEGQGDYGYTF.

This clonotype was detected once. This chain uses TRBV27 with TRBJ2-3; 7 bases align to TRBD2. The length of the CDR3 is 12 residues. V dropped 8 bases and J dropped 12; count of bases not matched to a gene: 11. CDR1 MNHEY and CDR2 SMNVEV come from the germline V gene (reference sequence). The CDR3 nucleotides read TGTGCCAGCTCTTGGGATCGCGGGAGCCAGTATTTT. The encoded protein is CASSWDRGSQYF.

The chain couples TRBV29-1 to TRBJ1-3; D is unresolved. The CDR3 is made up of 11 amino acids. Between the trimmed V and J ends, which lost 3 bases and 3 bases, there was a span of 3 bases. Germline CDR1 reads SQVTM; CDR2 reads ANQGSEA. Written as DNA, the CDR3 is TGCAGCGTTGATAGTGGAAACACCATATATTTT. Its translation: CSVDSGNTIYF. The full variable domain, with the rest looked up from reference TRBV29-1 and TRBJ1-3, is SAVISQKPSRDICQRGTSLTIQCQVDSQVTMMFWYRQQPGQSLTLIATANQGSEATYESGFVIDKFPISRPNLTFSTLTVSNMSPEDSSIYLCSVDSGNTIYFGEGSWLTVV.

The CDR3 loop reads CASSLTAQTGELFF. The CDR3 DNA follows: TGTGCCAGCAGCTTGACCGCTCAGACCGGGGAGCTGTTTTTT. V usage is TRBV7-9 and J usage is TRBJ2-2, with D unclear. The V and J ends lost 3 bases and 5 bases respectively, with 10 bases between them. CDR3 length: 14 amino acids. Germline CDR1 and CDR2: SEHNR and FQNEAQ (reference sequence).